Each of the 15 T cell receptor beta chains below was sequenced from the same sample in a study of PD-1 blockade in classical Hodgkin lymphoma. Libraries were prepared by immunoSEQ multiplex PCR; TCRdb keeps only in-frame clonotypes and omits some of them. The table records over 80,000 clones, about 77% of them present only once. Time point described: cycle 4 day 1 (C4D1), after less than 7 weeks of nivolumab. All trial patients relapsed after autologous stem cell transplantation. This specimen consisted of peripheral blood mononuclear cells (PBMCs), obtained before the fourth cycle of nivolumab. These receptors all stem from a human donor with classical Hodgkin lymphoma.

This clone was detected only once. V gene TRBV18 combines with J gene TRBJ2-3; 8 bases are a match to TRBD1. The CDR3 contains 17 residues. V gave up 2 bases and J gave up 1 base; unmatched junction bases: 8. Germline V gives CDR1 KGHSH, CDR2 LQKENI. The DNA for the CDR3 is TGTGCCAGCTCACCAACGGCCGGACAGGGCGGCACAGATACGCAGTATTTT. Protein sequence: CASSPTAGQGGTDTQYF.

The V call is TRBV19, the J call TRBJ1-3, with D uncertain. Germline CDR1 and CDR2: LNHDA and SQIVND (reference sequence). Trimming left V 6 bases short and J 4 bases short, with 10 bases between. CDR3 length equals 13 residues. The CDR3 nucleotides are TGTGCCAGTAGCCTCAGAGGCGGAAACACCATATATTTT. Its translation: CASSLRGGNTIYF.

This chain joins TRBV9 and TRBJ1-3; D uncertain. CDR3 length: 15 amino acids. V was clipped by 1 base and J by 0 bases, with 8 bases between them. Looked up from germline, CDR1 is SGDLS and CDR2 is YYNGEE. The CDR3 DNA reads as TGTGCCAGCAGCGTATTGTCCAGCTCTGGAAACACCATATATTTT. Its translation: CASSVLSSSGNTIYF.

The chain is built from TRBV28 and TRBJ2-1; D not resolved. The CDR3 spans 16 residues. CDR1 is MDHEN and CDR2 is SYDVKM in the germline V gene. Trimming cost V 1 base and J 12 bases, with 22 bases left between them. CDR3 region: CASSLSLDPGYGWQFF. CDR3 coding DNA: TGTGCCAGCAGTTTATCCCTGGACCCGGGTTACGGTTGGCAGTTCTTC.

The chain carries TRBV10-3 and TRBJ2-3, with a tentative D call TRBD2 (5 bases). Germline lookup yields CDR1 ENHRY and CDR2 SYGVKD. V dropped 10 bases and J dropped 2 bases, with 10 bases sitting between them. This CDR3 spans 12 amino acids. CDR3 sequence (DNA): TGTGCCAACGCGAGGGACACAGATACGCAGTATTTT. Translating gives CANARDTDTQYF.

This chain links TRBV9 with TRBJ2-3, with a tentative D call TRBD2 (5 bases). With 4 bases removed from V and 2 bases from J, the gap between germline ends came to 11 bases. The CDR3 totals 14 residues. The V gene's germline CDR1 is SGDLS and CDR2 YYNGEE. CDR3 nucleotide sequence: TGTGCCAGCAGCCCCCGGGATCCCACAGATACGCAGTATTTT. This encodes CASSPRDPTDTQYF.

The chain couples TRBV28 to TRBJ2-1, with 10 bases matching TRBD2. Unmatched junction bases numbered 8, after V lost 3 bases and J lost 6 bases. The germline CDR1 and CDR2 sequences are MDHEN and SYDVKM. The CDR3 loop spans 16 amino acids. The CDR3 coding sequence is TGTGCCAGCAGTTTCCGGCTAGCGGGAGTGTTCAATGAGCAGTTCTTC. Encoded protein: CASSFRLAGVFNEQFF.

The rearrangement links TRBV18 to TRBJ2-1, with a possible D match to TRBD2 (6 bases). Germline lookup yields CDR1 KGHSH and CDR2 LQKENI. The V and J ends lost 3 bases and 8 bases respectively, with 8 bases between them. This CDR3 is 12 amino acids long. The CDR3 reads CASSPTGDEQFF. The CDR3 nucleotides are TGTGCCAGCTCACCGACGGGGGATGAGCAGTTCTTC.

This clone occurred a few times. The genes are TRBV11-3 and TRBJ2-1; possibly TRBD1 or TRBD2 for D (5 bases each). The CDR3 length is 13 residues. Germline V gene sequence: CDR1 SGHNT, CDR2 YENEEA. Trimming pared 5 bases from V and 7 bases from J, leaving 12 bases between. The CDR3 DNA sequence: TGTGCCAGCAGCGCCGGGACCCAGAATGAGCAGTTCTTC. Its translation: CASSAGTQNEQFF.

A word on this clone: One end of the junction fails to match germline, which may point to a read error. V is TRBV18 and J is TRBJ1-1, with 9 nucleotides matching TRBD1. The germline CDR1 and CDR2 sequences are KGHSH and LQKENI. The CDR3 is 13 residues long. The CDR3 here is CASSQPGQGKGGF. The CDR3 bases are TGTGCCAGCTCACAGCCGGGACAGGGCAAGGGGGGTTTT. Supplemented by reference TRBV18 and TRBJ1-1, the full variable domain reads NAGVMQNPRHLVRRRGQEARLRCSPMKGHSHVYWYRQLPEEGLKFMVYLQKENIIDESGMPKERFSAEFPKEGPSILRIQQVVRGDSAAYFCASSQPGQGKGGFGQGTRLTVV.

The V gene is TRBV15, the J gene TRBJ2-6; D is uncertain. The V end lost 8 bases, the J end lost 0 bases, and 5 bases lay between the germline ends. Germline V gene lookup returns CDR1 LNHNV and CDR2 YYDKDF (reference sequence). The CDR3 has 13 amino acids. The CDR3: CATLSSGANVLTF. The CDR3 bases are TGTGCCACCCTCAGCTCTGGGGCCAACGTCCTGACTTTC.

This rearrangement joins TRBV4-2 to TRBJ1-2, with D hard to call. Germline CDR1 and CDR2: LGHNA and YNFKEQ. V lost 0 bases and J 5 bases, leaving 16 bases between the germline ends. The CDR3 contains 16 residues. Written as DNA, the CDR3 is TGTGCCAGCAGCCAAGAAGGTCCGGGGAATGGGTATGGCTACACCTTC. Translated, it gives CASSQEGPGNGYGYTF.

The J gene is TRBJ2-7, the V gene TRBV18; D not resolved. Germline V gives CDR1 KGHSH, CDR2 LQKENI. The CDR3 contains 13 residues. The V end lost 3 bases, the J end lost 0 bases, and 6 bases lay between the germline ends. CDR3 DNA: TGTGCCAGCTCACCGGGGATCTCCTACGAGCAGTACTTC. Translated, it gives CASSPGISYEQYF.

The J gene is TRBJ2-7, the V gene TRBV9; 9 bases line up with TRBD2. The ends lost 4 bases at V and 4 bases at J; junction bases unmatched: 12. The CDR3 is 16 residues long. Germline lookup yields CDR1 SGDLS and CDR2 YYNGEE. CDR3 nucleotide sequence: TGTGCCAGCAGCACCCGCGGGGTAGCGGGAGTATACGAGCAGTACTTC. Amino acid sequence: CASSTRGVAGVYEQYF.

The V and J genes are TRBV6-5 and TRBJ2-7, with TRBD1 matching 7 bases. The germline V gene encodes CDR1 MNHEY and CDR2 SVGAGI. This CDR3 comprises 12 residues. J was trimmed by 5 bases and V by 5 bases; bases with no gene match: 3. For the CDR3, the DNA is TGTGCCAGCAGTCACGACAGGGACGAGCAGTACTTC. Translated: CASSHDRDEQYF.